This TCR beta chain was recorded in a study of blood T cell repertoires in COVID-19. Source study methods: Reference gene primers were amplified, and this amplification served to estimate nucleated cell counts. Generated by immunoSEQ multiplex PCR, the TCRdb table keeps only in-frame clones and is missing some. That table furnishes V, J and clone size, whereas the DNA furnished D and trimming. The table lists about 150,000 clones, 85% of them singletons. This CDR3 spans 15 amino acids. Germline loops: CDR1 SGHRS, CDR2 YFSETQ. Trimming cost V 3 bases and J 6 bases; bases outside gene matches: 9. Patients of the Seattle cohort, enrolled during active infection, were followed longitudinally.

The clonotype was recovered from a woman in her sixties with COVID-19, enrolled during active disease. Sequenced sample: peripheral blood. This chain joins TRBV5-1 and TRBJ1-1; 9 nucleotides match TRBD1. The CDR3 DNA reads TGCGCCAGCAGCTGGATGGACAGGGGAAAATCTGAAGCTTTCTTT. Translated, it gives CASSWMDRGKSEAFF.